These T cell receptor beta chains were read from a single sample in a study of blood T cell repertoires in COVID-19. Sequencing used immunoSEQ multiplex PCR; TCRdb keeps in-frame clones, though not all of them. The sample records 220,000 or so clones, around 82% being singletons. Sequencing was carried out using peripheral blood. Receptor source: a woman older than 75 with acute or convalescent COVID-19. CDR3s include the opening cysteine and the closing phenylalanine or tryptophan. A D gene is named only where the DNA matches it firmly.

j_call: TRBJ2-2
d_call: -
v_call: TRBV27
cdr3_nt: TGTGCCAGCATTCCCCACAAGGGGATGAACACCGGGGAGCTGTTTTTT
cdr3_aa: CASIPHKGMNTGELFF

j_call: TRBJ1-2
d_call: TRBD1
v_call: TRBV30
cdr3_nt: TGTGCCTGGAGTGCAGGACAGGCCTTGGGCTACACCTTC
cdr3_aa: CAWSAGQALGYTF

j_call: TRBJ1-2
d_call: -
v_call: TRBV30
cdr3_nt: TGTGCCTGGAGAGCCAGGGGAGACGATGGCTACACCTTC
cdr3_aa: CAWRARGDDGYTF

j_call: TRBJ2-1
d_call: -
v_call: TRBV3-1/TRBV3-2
cdr3_nt: TGTGCCAGCAGCCAAGCAGTAGGACACGGCCGTGAGCAGTTCTTC
cdr3_aa: CASSQAVGHGREQFF

j_call: TRBJ1-1
d_call: TRBD1
v_call: TRBV5-4
cdr3_nt: TGTGCCAGCAGCCTAGGACAGGGGGCGAGGACTGAAGCTTTCTTT
cdr3_aa: CASSLGQGARTEAFF

j_call: TRBJ1-2
d_call: -
v_call: TRBV6-5
cdr3_nt: TGTGCCAGCAGCTGGACAGCTGGATATGGCTACACCTTC
cdr3_aa: CASSWTAGYGYTF

j_call: TRBJ1-2
d_call: TRBD1
v_call: TRBV6-2/TRBV6-3
cdr3_nt: TGTGCCAGCAGTATACGGGACAGTTTGTTATATGGCTACACCTTC
cdr3_aa: CASSIRDSLLYGYTF

j_call: TRBJ2-1
d_call: TRBD1
v_call: TRBV7-9
cdr3_nt: TGTGCCAGCAGCTCAACCCGGACAGGGGGACACAATGAGCAGTTCTTC
cdr3_aa: CASSSTRTGGHNEQFF

j_call: TRBJ1-4
d_call: -
v_call: TRBV15
cdr3_nt: TGTGCCACCAGTCAAGGGGCCCCAGAGAATGAAAAACTGTTTTTT
cdr3_aa: CATSQGAPENEKLFF

j_call: TRBJ2-2
d_call: -
v_call: TRBV12-3/TRBV12-4
cdr3_nt: TGTGCCAGCAGTGAGGAGGCCGGGGAGCTGTTTTTT
cdr3_aa: CASSEEAGELFF

j_call: TRBJ2-2
d_call: TRBD1
v_call: TRBV19
cdr3_nt: TGTGCCAGTCTGAGGCGAGGGACAGGGGGTTTCACCGGGGAGCTGTTTTTT
cdr3_aa: CASLRRGTGGFTGELFF

j_call: TRBJ2-7
d_call: TRBD1
v_call: TRBV5-1
cdr3_nt: TGCGCCAGCAGCCCACAGGGGGACAGGGCCAACGAGCAGTACTTC
cdr3_aa: CASSPQGDRANEQYF

j_call: TRBJ1-5
d_call: -
v_call: TRBV24-1
cdr3_nt: TGTGCCACTCACGGCGGGCGGCCCAATCAGCCCCAGCATTTT
cdr3_aa: CATHGGRPNQPQHF

j_call: TRBJ1-2
d_call: -
v_call: TRBV5-4
cdr3_nt: TGTGCCAGCAGCTTGCCGGGGGACCATGGCTACACCTTC
cdr3_aa: CASSLPGDHGYTF

j_call: TRBJ1-1
d_call: -
v_call: TRBV7-3
cdr3_nt: TGTGCCAGCAGCCGGGCGGGGGGCCCTACCAACACTGAAGCTTTCTTT
cdr3_aa: CASSRAGGPTNTEAFF

j_call: TRBJ2-7
d_call: -
v_call: TRBV27
cdr3_nt: TGTGCCAGCAGTTTTTTGGCTAGCGTACCCTACGAGCAGTACTTC
cdr3_aa: CASSFLASVPYEQYF